A selection of T cell receptor beta chains follows, all from one sample in a study. TCRdb independently ran MiXCR on the multiplex PCR reads; one entry per CDR3 protein. The sample yields about 300 distinct CDR3 sequences, 3% to 4.5% seen once. Sequencing used Tregs sorted from blood. The receptors were sampled from a female donor with breast cancer. CDR3s include the opening cysteine and the closing phenylalanine or tryptophan. The order of the fields is J gene, D gene, clone size, V gene, CDR3 protein, CDR3 DNA. D genes are given only for firm matches. A row's size may be missing; if present it is once, few, many or a size class.

j_call: TRBJ1-2; d_call: TRBD1; clone_size: many; v_call: TRBV12-3/TRBV12-4; cdr3_aa: CASSLADRDNADYTF; cdr3_nt: TGTGCCAGCAGTTTAGCGGACAGGGACAATGCGGACTACACCTTC
j_call: TRBJ1-2; d_call: .; clone_size: medium-sized; v_call: TRBV12-3/TRBV12-4; cdr3_aa: CASSLSTRTNYGYTF; cdr3_nt: TGTGCCAGCAGTTTAAGCACTAGGACTAACTATGGCTACACCTTC
j_call: TRBJ1-2; d_call: TRBD1; clone_size: many; v_call: TRBV12-3/TRBV12-4; cdr3_aa: CASSPPGQGSGYTF; cdr3_nt: TGTGCCAGCAGTCCTCCGGGACAGGGGTCAGGCTACACCTTC
j_call: TRBJ1-2; d_call: .; clone_size: .; v_call: TRBV12-3/TRBV12-4; cdr3_aa: CASSTPGRGSYGYTF; cdr3_nt: TGTGCCAGCAGTACCCCGGGACGGGGCTCTTATGGCTACACCTTC
j_call: TRBJ1-2; d_call: .; clone_size: few; v_call: TRBV12-3/TRBV12-4; cdr3_aa: CASRVTQPGGYTF; cdr3_nt: TGTGCCAGCCGAGTTACTCAGCCCGGTGGCTACACCTTC
j_call: TRBJ1-2; d_call: .; clone_size: medium-sized; v_call: TRBV12-3/TRBV12-4; cdr3_aa: CASSFLSGYTF; cdr3_nt: TGTGCCAGCAGTTTCTTGAGCGGCTACACCTTC
j_call: TRBJ1-2; d_call: .; clone_size: large; v_call: TRBV12-3/TRBV12-4; cdr3_aa: CASSRGLANYGYTF; cdr3_nt: TGTGCCAGCAGCCGTGGGTTGGCTAACTATGGCTACACCTTC
j_call: TRBJ1-2; d_call: .; clone_size: many; v_call: TRBV12-3/TRBV12-4; cdr3_aa: CASSLGAYGYTF; cdr3_nt: TGTGCCAGCAGTTTAGGCGCCTATGGCTACACCTTC
j_call: TRBJ1-2; d_call: .; clone_size: medium-sized; v_call: TRBV12-3/TRBV12-4; cdr3_aa: CASSSGLVYGYTF; cdr3_nt: TGTGCCAGCAGTTCCGGCCTTGTCTATGGCTACACCTTC
j_call: TRBJ1-2; d_call: .; clone_size: medium-sized; v_call: TRBV12-3/TRBV12-4; cdr3_aa: CASSPTTNYGYTF; cdr3_nt: TGTGCCAGCAGCCCAACAACCAACTATGGCTACACCTTC
j_call: TRBJ1-2; d_call: TRBD1; clone_size: medium-sized; v_call: TRBV12-3/TRBV12-4; cdr3_aa: CASSPTGHYGYTF; cdr3_nt: TGTGCCAGCAGCCCGACAGGGCACTATGGCTACACCTTC
j_call: TRBJ1-2; d_call: TRBD1; clone_size: large; v_call: TRBV12-3/TRBV12-4; cdr3_aa: CASRTGSYGYTF; cdr3_nt: TGTGCCAGCAGGACAGGGAGTTATGGCTACACCTTC
j_call: TRBJ1-2; d_call: TRBD1; clone_size: hyperexpanded; v_call: TRBV12-3/TRBV12-4; cdr3_aa: CASRKGTGTGVLYGYTF; cdr3_nt: TGTGCCAGCAGAAAGGGGACCGGGACAGGGGTCCTCTATGGCTACACCTTC
j_call: TRBJ1-2; d_call: .; clone_size: .; v_call: TRBV12-3/TRBV12-4; cdr3_aa: CASSHRRGSVYGYTF; cdr3_nt: TGTGCCAGCAGTCATCGACGAGGGTCCGTCTATGGCTACACCTTC